This T cell receptor beta chain was captured by sequencing in a study of T cells expressing NK-cell markers. Overall study context: The study drew TCR beta repertoires from sorted CD3+CD56+NKG2C+, CD3+CD56+NKG2C- and CD3+CD56-NKG2C+ T cells. Findings and caveats of the study: In a group of about six donors, dominant NKG2C+ clonotypes represented 1.0-7.0% of CD8+ T cells. In a handful of donors, these clonotypes also led the CD3+CD56-NKG2C+ fraction.

The V gene's germline CDR1 is LGHDT and CDR2 YNNKEL (reference sequence). The CDR3 has 16 amino acids. Beta-chain TCR cDNA was generated via 5'RACE template switching with UMIs. TCRdb re-called the 5' RACE reads; every CDR3 protein appears as one record, without DNA. Its clone listing holds roughly 300,000 distinct CDR3 sequences. Concerning this clonotype itself: Antigen: not known.

The specimen was blood T cells: a sorted CD56 or NKG2C T cell subset, CD4+ or CD8+ T cells, or bulk PBMC T cells (not recorded which). V and J are TRBV3-1 and TRBJ2-3; with no DNA, the TCRdb D assignment of TRBD2 cannot be verified. This TCR was recovered from a woman between 18 and 75 years old in good health. This chain's CDR3 is CASSQGLAGVADTQYF.